This T cell receptor beta chain was obtained from a study of blood T cell repertoires in COVID-19. Produced via immunoSEQ multiplex PCR; TCRdb's table is partial and in-frame only. The table records about 210,000 clones, approximately 75% of them present only once. CDR3 length: 17 amino acids. The V segment lost 5 bases and the J segment 2 bases; nucleotides outside the gene matches: 9. Germline V gene lookup returns CDR1 SGHVS and CDR2 FQNEAQ. This chain links TRBV7-8 with TRBJ2-1; 10 nucleotides align to TRBD2. The sequence derives from a middle-aged man who had recovered from COVID-19. Sequences were obtained from PBMCs or T cells enriched from blood (not recorded which). CDR3 bases: TGTGCCAGCAGCCCAAATCTAGCGGGAGAGGCCTACAATGAGCAGTTCTTC. Its protein product is CASSPNLAGEAYNEQFF.